This T cell receptor beta chain emerged from a study of T cell responses to AZD1222 COVID-19 vaccine. The overall study: Analysis merged second doses at about 4 or about 12 weeks. Findings of the study overall: Baseline serostatus was positive in only six AZD1222 recipients. The donor cohort was predominantly white British with a female majority, and clonal diversity may have been underestimated. Nearly half of spike-specific TCRs reportedly go after variant regions that carry no mutations.

Concerning this clone: Its antigen is not identified.

The germline V gene has CDR1 ENHRY and CDR2 SYGVKD. V shed 6 bases and J shed 5 bases, with 9 bases lying between them. This CDR3 spans 12 amino acids. The method was immunoSEQ multiplex PCR; TCRdb's version includes in-frame clones alone and lacks a portion of them. There are 99,000 or so clones in the sample; around 89% occur only once, and 2% to 3% lies in the top ten. This TCR came from an adult in good health. This chain joins TRBV10-3 and TRBJ2-3, with D possibly TRBD1 on 6 matching bases. Sequencing used peripheral blood, obtained on day 0 of AZD1222 vaccination. The CDR3 protein is CAISDRIDTQYF. The CDR3 region has the DNA TGTGCCATCAGCGACAGGATAGATACGCAGTATTTT.